The next 10 T cell receptor beta chains were all read from a single sample in a study of identical twins. One entry per CDR3 protein, called by TCRdb with MiXCR from the 5' RACE reads. In the table there are 450,000 or so distinct CDR3 sequences, 13% to 15% of which are singletons. The same specimen was also included in a second study, on yellow fever vaccine responses in identical twins.

The sequenced sample was CD4+ T cells sorted from blood. Receptors originate from a woman under 30 in good health.

This clonotype was found a few times. The rearrangement links TRBV18 to TRBJ2-5, with 7 bases fitting TRBD1. This CDR3 region has 16 residues. Germline-derived CDR1 and CDR2 are KGHSH and LQKENI. Trimming at V came to 5 bases and at J to 5 bases, leaving 14 bases not matched to a gene. CDR3 in amino acids: CASSTGQQGIMETQYF. The DNA of the CDR3 is TGTGCCAGCTCAACCGGCCAACAGGGGATTATGGAGACCCAGTACTTC.

In this sample, this clonotype turned up a few times. The genes are TRBV27 and TRBJ2-1; 9 positions agree with TRBD2. From germline, CDR1 is MNHEY and CDR2 SMNVEV (reference sequence). This CDR3 spans 18 amino acids. V was pared by 3 bases and J by 0 bases, with 9 bases of the junction left unmatched. The CDR3 sequence: CASSFRLAGTSSYNEQFF. DNA for the CDR3: TGTGCCAGCAGTTTTCGGCTAGCGGGGACGAGCTCCTACAATGAGCAGTTCTTC.

This chain connects TRBV5-1 to TRBJ2-7; 7 bases are a match to TRBD1. J lost 0 bases, V lost 4 bases, and 7 bases had no gene match. The CDR3 runs 15 residues. The germline V gene has CDR1 SGHRS and CDR2 YFSETQ. CDR3: CASSPDRISSYEQYF. CDR3 sequence (DNA): TGCGCCAGCAGCCCGGACAGGATAAGCTCCTACGAGCAGTACTTC.

The V and J genes are TRBV29-1 and TRBJ1-5; D not resolved. The germline V gene has CDR1 SQVTM and CDR2 ANQGSEA. This CDR3 is built from 14 residues. Trimming removed 4 bases at V and 0 bases at J, with 10 bases between. The CDR3 is CSVVGSNSNQPQHF. CDR3 bases: TGCAGCGTTGTCGGCTCGAATAGCAATCAGCCCCAGCATTTT.

Ten or more counts support this clonotype. This chain links TRBV27 with TRBJ2-3; 9 nucleotides line up with TRBD2. After removal of 3 bases from V and 2 bases from J, the junction contained 9 bases not matched to a gene. This CDR3 comprises 17 residues. Germline CDR1 is MNHEY and CDR2 is SMNVEV (reference sequence). The CDR3, as DNA: TGTGCCAGCAGTTTTTTCGGAGCGGGAGGCTTCACAGATACGCAGTATTTT. Its protein product is CASSFFGAGGFTDTQYF.

The chain is built from TRBV3-1 and TRBJ2-7, with TRBD1 matching over 8 bases. Per the germline V gene, CDR1 is LGHDT and CDR2 is YNNKEL (reference sequence). Trimming at V came to 0 bases and at J to 3 bases, leaving 1 base not matched to a gene. CDR3 size: 14 residues. For the CDR3, the DNA is TGTGCCAGCAGCCAAGAACAGGGGGGCTACGAGCAGTACTTC. Protein: CASSQEQGGYEQYF.

A few counts support this clonotype. This CDR3 is CASSAQGNSPLHF. CDR3 bases: TGTGCCAGCAGCGCCCAGGGTAATTCACCCCTCCACTTT. The gene calls are TRBV7-9 and TRBJ1-6, with D possibly being TRBD1 (5 bases). Per the germline V gene, CDR1 is SEHNR and CDR2 is FQNEAQ (reference sequence). This CDR3 has 13 amino acids. Trimming left V 5 bases short and J 6 bases short, with 8 bases between.

The J gene is TRBJ1-1, the V gene TRBV6-5, with 8 positions matching TRBD1. Germline trimming cut 6 bases from V and 2 bases from J; bases unmatched to any gene: 11. The CDR3 is made up of 16 amino acids. The germline gives CDR1 MNHEY, CDR2 SVGAGI. CDR3 residues: CASRRGTGITNTEAFF. DNA for the CDR3: TGTGCCAGCAGACGTGGGACAGGAATTACTAACACTGAAGCTTTCTTT.

This clonotype was observed a few times. The V gene is TRBV12-3 or TRBV12-4, the J gene TRBJ1-1; the match to TRBD1 covers 7 bases. This CDR3 contains 14 residues. V gave up 6 bases and J gave up 3 bases; unmatched junction bases: 7. The CDR3 coding sequence is TGTGCCAGCAGACCAACAGGGGCGGACACTGAAGCTTTCTTT. Translation: CASRPTGADTEAFF.

This clonotype was found many times. The genes are TRBV5-1 and TRBJ2-3; D remains ambiguous. CDR1 and CDR2 from the germline V gene are SGHRS and YFSETQ. The CDR3 sequence is 14 residues long. V was clipped by 5 bases and J by 0 bases, with 10 bases between them. The CDR3 DNA follows: TGCGCCAGCAGACCATCGATTAGCACAGATACGCAGTATTTT. It translates to CASRPSISTDTQYF.